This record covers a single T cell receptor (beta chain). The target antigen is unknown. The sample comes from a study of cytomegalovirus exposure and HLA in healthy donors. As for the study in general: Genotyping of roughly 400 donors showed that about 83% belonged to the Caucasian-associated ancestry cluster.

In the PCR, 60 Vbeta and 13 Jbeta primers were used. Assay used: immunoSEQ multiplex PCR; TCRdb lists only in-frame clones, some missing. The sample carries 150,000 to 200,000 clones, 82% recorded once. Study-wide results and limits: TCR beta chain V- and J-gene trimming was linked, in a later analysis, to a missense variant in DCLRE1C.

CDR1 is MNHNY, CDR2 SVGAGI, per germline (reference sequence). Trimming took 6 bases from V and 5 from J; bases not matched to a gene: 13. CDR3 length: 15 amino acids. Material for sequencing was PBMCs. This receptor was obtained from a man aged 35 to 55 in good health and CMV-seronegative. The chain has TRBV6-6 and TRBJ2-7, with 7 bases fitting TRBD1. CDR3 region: CASRQGATGTDEQYF. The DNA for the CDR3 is TGTGCCAGCAGGCAAGGGGCTACCGGGACAGACGAGCAGTACTTC.